These T cell receptor beta chains were read from a single sample in a study of blood T cell repertoires in COVID-19. TCRdb's table, derived via immunoSEQ multiplex PCR, lists solely in-frame clones and lacks some. The top ten clones hold around 42% of a sample with 53,000 or so clones, around 79% of them seen once. Sample: peripheral blood. The receptors were sampled from a man aged 65-85 years with active or convalescent COVID-19. The CDR3 runs from the conserved cysteine through the conserved F or W. A D gene is named only where the DNA matches it firmly. Clone size is given for some rows only: seen once, a few or many times, or a class if the clone is expanded.

. | TRBJ2-2 | . | TRBV5-1 | TGCGCCAGCAGCGGGTCACTCGAGGCCGGGGAGCTGTTTTTT | CASSGSLEAGELFF
. | TRBJ1-2 | TRBD1 | TRBV11-2 | TGTGCCAGCAGCTTAGGACGGACAGGGAAAAATGGCTACACCTTC | CASSLGRTGKNGYTF
. | TRBJ2-3 | TRBD2 | TRBV7-2 | TGTGCCAGCAGCCCCTATGGACTAGCGGGGAGAGATACGCAGTATTTT | CASSPYGLAGRDTQYF
. | TRBJ2-5 | . | TRBV24-1 | TGTGCCACCAGTGAGTCCGGGTTTCGACGAGAGACCCAGTACTTC | CATSESGFRRETQYF
. | TRBJ1-2 | TRBD1 | TRBV28 | TGTGCCAGCAGTTTAAGAAACCGGGACAGGGTACAGGGCTACACCTTC | CASSLRNRDRVQGYTF
. | TRBJ2-3 | TRBD2 | TRBV24-1 | TGTGCCACCAGTGTATTAGCGGGGAGCACAGATACGCAGTATTTT | CATSVLAGSTDTQYF
. | TRBJ1-1 | TRBD1 | TRBV19 | TGTGCCAGTAGAACAGGGGATTTGACTGAAGCTTTCTTT | CASRTGDLTEAFF
. | TRBJ2-5 | TRBD2 | TRBV9 | TGTGCCAGCAGCGGACAAGCTGGGCGGGGGGTAGGAGGACAAGCAGAGACCCAGTACTTC | CASSGQAGRGVGGQAETQYF
. | TRBJ2-3 | TRBD2 | TRBV18 | TGTGCCAGCTCACCAATGGCGGGGGGGGACACAGATACGCAGTATTTT | CASSPMAGGDTDTQYF
. | TRBJ1-1 | . | TRBV9 | TGTGCCAGCAGCGTAGGGATCAGCCCTAGGACTGAAGCTTTCTTT | CASSVGISPRTEAFF
. | TRBJ1-1 | . | TRBV15 | TGTGCCACCAGCAGACCCCGAGTCCGTTCTGAAGCTTTCTTT | CATSRPRVRSEAFF
. | TRBJ2-3 | TRBD2 | TRBV19 | TGTGCTACTAGCGGTTTCACAGATACGCAGTATTTT | CATSGFTDTQYF
. | TRBJ1-1 | . | TRBV6-5 | TGTGCCAGCAAGCGGGCCGCGAACACTGAAGCTTTCTTT | CASKRAANTEAFF
. | TRBJ2-1 | . | TRBV7-8 | TGTGCCAGCAGCTCAGGTGTGGGTAACGATGAGCAGTTCTTC | CASSSGVGNDEQFF
. | TRBJ1-1 | TRBD1 | TRBV5-8 | TGTGCCAGCAGCTTGTCCGGGACAGGGGGTAGAGGAGCTTTCTTT | CASSLSGTGGRGAFF
few | TRBJ1-2 | TRBD1 | TRBV18 | TGTGCCAGCTCACCACTGGGACAGGGAAACGGCTACACCTTC | CASSPLGQGNGYTF
. | TRBJ2-7 | . | TRBV5-1 | TGCGCCAGCAGGGAGACTGGACAACTACTCTACGAGCAGTACTTC | CASRETGQLLYEQYF
. | TRBJ2-3 | . | TRBV11-3 | TGTGCCAGCAGCTTAGACACAGGGATGAATACGCAGTATTTT | CASSLDTGMNTQYF
once | TRBJ1-1 | . | TRBV24-1 | TGTGCCACCAGTATCAAGACGGGGTCCCCTGAAGCTTTCTTT | CATSIKTGSPEAFF
. | TRBJ2-6 | . | TRBV4-3 | TGCGCCAGCAGCCAAGATGTAAACTCTGGGGCCAACGTCCTGACTTTC | CASSQDVNSGANVLTF
few | TRBJ2-7 | . | TRBV5-6 | TGTGCCAGCAGCAATGACGGGAAAAGCTCCTACGAGCAGTACTTC | CASSNDGKSSYEQYF
. | TRBJ2-7 | TRBD1 | TRBV6-5 | TGTGCCAGCAGTTACCGGACAGGTACCTACGAGCAGTACTTC | CASSYRTGTYEQYF
. | TRBJ2-7 | . | TRBV5-6 | TGTGCCAGCACGACATGGGAGGTCCAAATGGTTTACGAGCAGTACTTC | CASTTWEVQMVYEQYF
. | TRBJ1-4 | TRBD1 | TRBV5-6 | TGTGCCAGCAGCTCCTGGACAGGAGGAGAGGAAAAACTGTTTTTT | CASSSWTGGEEKLFF
. | TRBJ1-1 | . | TRBV7-6 | TGTGCCAGCAGACAGGGTCCGAACACTGAAGCTTTCTTT | CASRQGPNTEAFF
. | TRBJ1-2 | TRBD1 | TRBV15 | TGTGCCACCATGATTTCCGGGACAGCCGACGGTACCTTC | CATMISGTADGTF
. | TRBJ2-1 | . | TRBV15 | TGTGCCACCAGCAGAGACAGGACTCGAACTAATGAGCAGTTCTTC | CATSRDRTRTNEQFF
. | TRBJ2-5 | . | TRBV29-1 | TGCAGCGTCCGGGACCAAGAGACCCAGTACTTC | CSVRDQETQYF
. | TRBJ2-5 | . | TRBV9 | TGTGCCAGCAGCGGAGGCCCGGCGGGGCAAGAGACCCAGTACTTC | CASSGGPAGQETQYF
. | TRBJ2-5 | TRBD2 | TRBV6-6 | TGTGCCAGCAGGCGCACTAGCGGGGGGGACCAAGAGACCCAGTACTTC | CASRRTSGGDQETQYF
. | TRBJ1-2 | TRBD1 | TRBV20-1 | TGCAGTGCCCGGACAGGGGAGGACTACACCTTC | CSARTGEDYTF
. | TRBJ2-1 | TRBD2 | TRBV7-6 | TGTGCCAGCAGTCGCAGACTAGCGGGGGGCCTGAGCTCCTACAATGAGCAGTTCTTC | CASSRRLAGGLSSYNEQFF
. | TRBJ2-5 | TRBD2 | TRBV14 | TGTGCCAGCAGCCAGTTGGGGGAGCGGGGGGCTCGCGAGACCCAGTACTTC | CASSQLGERGARETQYF
. | TRBJ2-4 | . | TRBV19 | TGTGCCAGTAGCGTCGATCGAGAAAACATTCAGTACTTC | CASSVDRENIQYF
. | TRBJ1-6 | . | TRBV6-5 | TGTGCCAGCATGTTTGATTGGCGGTCAAATTCACCCCTCCACTTT | CASMFDWRSNSPLHF
. | TRBJ1-2 | . | TRBV12-5 | TGTGCTAGTGGTTTCACCCAGGGTAATGGCTACACCTTC | CASGFTQGNGYTF
. | TRBJ1-2 | . | TRBV18 | TGTGCCAGCTCACCAGAGAGAACAGGGAATGGCTACACCTTC | CASSPERTGNGYTF
. | TRBJ1-5 | TRBD1 | TRBV3-1/TRBV3-2 | TGTGCCAGCAGCCAAGAGCGGACAGGGTGTAATCAGCCCCAGCATTTT | CASSQERTGCNQPQHF
. | TRBJ2-5 | . | TRBV29-1 | TGCAGCGCTTCCCCCCCGGGGGTGGGAGAGACCCAGTACTTC | CSASPPGVGETQYF
. | TRBJ2-1 | . | TRBV9 | TGTGCCAGCAGCGGCGGAGAGTACAATGAGCAGTTCTTC | CASSGGEYNEQFF
few | TRBJ2-7 | TRBD1 | TRBV3-1/TRBV3-2 | TGTGCCAGCAGCCCCGGGATCGGGACAGTTTCCTACGAGCAGTACTTC | CASSPGIGTVSYEQYF
. | TRBJ2-1 | TRBD2 | TRBV7-3 | TGTGCCAGCAGCTTCACCCCGGGACTAGCAAGCAATGAGCAGTTCTTC | CASSFTPGLASNEQFF
. | TRBJ1-2 | . | TRBV7-2 | TGTGCCAGCACCGTCCTAGCGTGGAGGGAATATGGCTACACCTTC | CASTVLAWREYGYTF
few | TRBJ2-7 | TRBD2 | TRBV6-5 | TGTGCCAGCACTAGCGGACTCTATACCTACGAGCAGTACTTC | CASTSGLYTYEQYF
. | TRBJ2-2 | . | TRBV7-8 | TGTGCCAGCAGCTTGGGGGCCCCGAACACCGGGGAGCTGTTTTTT | CASSLGAPNTGELFF
once | TRBJ2-5 | . | TRBV6-5 | TGTGCCAGCAGTTACTCTGGGGGGAGGTTGGAGACCCAGTACTTC | CASSYSGGRLETQYF
. | TRBJ2-1 | TRBD2 | TRBV11-2 | TGTGCCAGCAGCTTAGCCACCGGAACTAGCGGGATCTATGAGCAGTTCTTC | CASSLATGTSGIYEQFF
. | TRBJ2-7 | TRBD2 | TRBV18 | TGTGCCAGCTCACCACGGGCGGGGGGGCGCGAGCAGTACTTC | CASSPRAGGREQYF
. | TRBJ1-1 | TRBD1 | TRBV4-3 | TGCGCCAGCAGTCGCGGACAGGGGTTAACTGAAGCTTTCTTT | CASSRGQGLTEAFF
. | TRBJ2-1 | TRBD2 | TRBV19 | TGTGCCAGTAGTATAGCGGCGGGAGTGGTGCAGTTCTTC | CASSIAAGVVQFF
. | TRBJ2-5 | . | TRBV5-1 | TGCGCCAGCAGCTTGGGGTGGGCCGAGACCCAGTACTTC | CASSLGWAETQYF
. | TRBJ2-7 | TRBD1 | TRBV5-4 | TGTGCCAGCAGACCCGAACAGGGGAGATACGAGCAGTACTTC | CASRPEQGRYEQYF